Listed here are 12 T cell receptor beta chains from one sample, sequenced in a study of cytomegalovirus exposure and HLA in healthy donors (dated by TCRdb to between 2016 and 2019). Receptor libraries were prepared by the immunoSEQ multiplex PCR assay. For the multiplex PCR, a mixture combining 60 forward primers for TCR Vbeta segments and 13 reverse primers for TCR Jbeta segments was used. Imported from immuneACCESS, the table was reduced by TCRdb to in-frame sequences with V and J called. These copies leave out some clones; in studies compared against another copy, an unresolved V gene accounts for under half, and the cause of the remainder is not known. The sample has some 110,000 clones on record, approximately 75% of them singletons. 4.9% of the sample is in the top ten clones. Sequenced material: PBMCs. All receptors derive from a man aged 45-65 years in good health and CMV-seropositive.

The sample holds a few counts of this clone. The CDR3, as DNA: TGTGCCAGCAGCCTCCGACAGGGGGTCTCCTACGAGCAGTACTTC. This gives the protein CASSLRQGVSYEQYF. J is TRBJ2-7 and V is TRBV5-4; 9 bases match TRBD1. Per the germline V gene, CDR1 is SGHNT and CDR2 is YYREEE (reference sequence). The CDR3 contains 15 residues. The ends lost 4 bases at V and 0 bases at J; junction bases unmatched: 5.

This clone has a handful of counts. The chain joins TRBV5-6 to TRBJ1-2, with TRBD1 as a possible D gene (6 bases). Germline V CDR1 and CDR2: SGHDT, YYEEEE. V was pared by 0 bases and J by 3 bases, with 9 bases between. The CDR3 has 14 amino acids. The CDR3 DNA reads TGTGCCAGCAGCTTGGACAGGGCTCACTATGGCTACACCTTC. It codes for CASSLDRAHYGYTF.

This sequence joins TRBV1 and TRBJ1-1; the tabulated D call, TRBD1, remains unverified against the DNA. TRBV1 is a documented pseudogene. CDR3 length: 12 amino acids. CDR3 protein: CTSRPPGHEAFF. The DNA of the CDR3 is TGCACCAGCAGACCCCCGGGACATGAAGCTTTCTTT.

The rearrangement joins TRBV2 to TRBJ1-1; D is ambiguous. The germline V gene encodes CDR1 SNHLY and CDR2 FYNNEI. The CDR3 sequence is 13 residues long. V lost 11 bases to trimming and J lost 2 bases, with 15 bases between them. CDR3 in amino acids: CASQEGPNTEAFF. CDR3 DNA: TGTGCCTCTCAGGAGGGTCCCAACACTGAAGCTTTCTTT. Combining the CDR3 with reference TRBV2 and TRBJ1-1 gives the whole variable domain EPEVTQTPSHQVTQMGQEVILRCVPISNHLYFYWYRQILGQKVEFLVSFYNNEISEKSEIFDDQFSVERPDGSNFTLKIRSTKLEDSAMYFCASQEGPNTEAFFGQGTRLTVV.

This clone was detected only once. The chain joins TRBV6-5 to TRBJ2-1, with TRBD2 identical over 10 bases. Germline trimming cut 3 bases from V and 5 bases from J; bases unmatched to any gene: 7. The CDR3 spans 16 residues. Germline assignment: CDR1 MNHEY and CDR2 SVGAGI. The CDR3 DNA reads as TGTGCCAGCAGTTATCTGAGCGGGAGGGCCGACAATGAGCAGTTCTTC. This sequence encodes CASSYLSGRADNEQFF.

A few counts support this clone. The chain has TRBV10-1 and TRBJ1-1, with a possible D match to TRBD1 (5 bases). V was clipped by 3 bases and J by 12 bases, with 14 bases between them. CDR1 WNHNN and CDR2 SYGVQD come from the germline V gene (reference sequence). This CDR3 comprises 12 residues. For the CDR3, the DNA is TGCGCCAGCAGTGACCCTCGGGGGAAAACTTTCTTT. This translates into CASSDPRGKTFF.

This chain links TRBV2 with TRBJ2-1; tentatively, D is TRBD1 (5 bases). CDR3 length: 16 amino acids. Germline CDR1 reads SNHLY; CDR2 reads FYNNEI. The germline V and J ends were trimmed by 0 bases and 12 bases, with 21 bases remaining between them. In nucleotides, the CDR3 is TGTGCCAGCAGTGAAGCGGCAGGGCCCCCTCGGAAGGTGCAGTTCTTC. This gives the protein CASSEAAGPPRKVQFF.

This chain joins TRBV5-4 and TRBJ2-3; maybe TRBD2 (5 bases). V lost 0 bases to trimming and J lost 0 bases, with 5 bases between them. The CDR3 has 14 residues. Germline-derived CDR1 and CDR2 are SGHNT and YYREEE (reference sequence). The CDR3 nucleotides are TGTGCCAGCAGCTTGGGAGGGAGCACAGATACGCAGTATTTT. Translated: CASSLGGSTDTQYF.

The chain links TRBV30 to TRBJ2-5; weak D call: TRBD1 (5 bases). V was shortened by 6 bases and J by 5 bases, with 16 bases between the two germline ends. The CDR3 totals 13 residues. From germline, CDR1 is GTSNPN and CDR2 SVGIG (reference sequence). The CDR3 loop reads CACQRMGQETQYF. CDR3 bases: TGTGCCTGCCAAAGGATGGGGCAGGAGACCCAGTACTTC.

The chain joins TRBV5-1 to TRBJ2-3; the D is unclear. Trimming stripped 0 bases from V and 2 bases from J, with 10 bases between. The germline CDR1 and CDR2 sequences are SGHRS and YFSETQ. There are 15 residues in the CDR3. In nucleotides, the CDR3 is TGCGCCAGCAGCTTGGCATTCGGTACCACAGATACGCAGTATTTT. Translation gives CASSLAFGTTDTQYF. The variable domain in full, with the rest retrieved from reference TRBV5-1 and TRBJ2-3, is KAGVTQTPRYLIKTRGQQVTLSCSPISGHRSVSWYQQTPGQGLQFLFEYFSETQRNKGNFPGRFSGRQFSNSRSEMNVSTLELGDSALYLCASSLAFGTTDTQYFGPGTRLTVL.

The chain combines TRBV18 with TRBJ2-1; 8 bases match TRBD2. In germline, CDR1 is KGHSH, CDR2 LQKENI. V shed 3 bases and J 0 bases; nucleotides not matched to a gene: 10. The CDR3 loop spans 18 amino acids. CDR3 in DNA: TGTGCCAGCTCACCTGCCAGCGGGGGCGGAAGCTCCTACAATGAGCAGTTCTTC. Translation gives CASSPASGGGSSYNEQFF. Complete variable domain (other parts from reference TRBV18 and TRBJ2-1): NAGVMQNPRHLVRRRGQEARLRCSPMKGHSHVYWYRQLPEEGLKFMVYLQKENIIDESGMPKERFSAEFPKEGPSILRIQQVVRGDSAAYFCASSPASGGGSSYNEQFFGPGTRLTVL.

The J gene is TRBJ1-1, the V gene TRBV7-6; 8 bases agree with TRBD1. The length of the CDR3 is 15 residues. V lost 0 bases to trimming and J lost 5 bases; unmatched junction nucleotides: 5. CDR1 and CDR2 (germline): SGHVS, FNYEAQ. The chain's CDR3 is CASSLAGQGATEAFF. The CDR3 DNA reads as TGTGCCAGCAGCTTAGCAGGGCAGGGGGCAACTGAAGCTTTCTTT. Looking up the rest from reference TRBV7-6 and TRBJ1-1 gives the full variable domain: GAGVSQSPRYKVTKRGQDVALRCDPISGHVSLYWYRQALGQGPEFLTYFNYEAQQDKSGLPNDRFSAERPEGSISTLTIQRTEQRDSAMYRCASSLAGQGATEAFFGQGTRLTVV.